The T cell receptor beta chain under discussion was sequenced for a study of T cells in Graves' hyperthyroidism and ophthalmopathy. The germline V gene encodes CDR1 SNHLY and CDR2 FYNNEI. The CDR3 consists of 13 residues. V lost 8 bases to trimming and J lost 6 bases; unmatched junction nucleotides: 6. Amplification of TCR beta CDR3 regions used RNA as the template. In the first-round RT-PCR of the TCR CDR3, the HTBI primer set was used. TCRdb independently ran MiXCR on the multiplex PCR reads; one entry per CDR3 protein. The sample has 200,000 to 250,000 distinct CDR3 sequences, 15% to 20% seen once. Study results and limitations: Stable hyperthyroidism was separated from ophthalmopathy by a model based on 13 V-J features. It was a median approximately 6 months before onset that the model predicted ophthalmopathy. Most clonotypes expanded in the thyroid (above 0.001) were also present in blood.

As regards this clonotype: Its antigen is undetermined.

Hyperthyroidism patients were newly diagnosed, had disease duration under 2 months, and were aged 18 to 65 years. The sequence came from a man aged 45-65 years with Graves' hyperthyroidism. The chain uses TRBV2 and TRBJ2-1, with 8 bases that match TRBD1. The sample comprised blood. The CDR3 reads CASHRDRTNEQFF. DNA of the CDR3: TGTGCCAGCCACCGGGACAGGACCAATGAGCAGTTCTTC. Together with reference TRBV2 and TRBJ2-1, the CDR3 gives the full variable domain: EPEVTQTPSHQVTQMGQEVILRCVPISNHLYFYWYRQILGQKVEFLVSFYNNEISEKSEIFDDQFSVERPDGSNFTLKIRSTKLEDSAMYFCASHRDRTNEQFFGPGTRLTVL.